This T cell receptor (beta chain) stems from a study of T cell changes during pregnancy in multiple sclerosis (dated by TCRdb to about 2019). Concerning the study at large: In women with multiple sclerosis, the researchers looked at how the T cell repertoire shifted as pregnancy progressed.

Turning to this clone: No cognate antigen has been identified for it. There are no base qualities to consult, and no much larger clone falls within one base.

Library creation used the immunoSEQ multiplex PCR assay. Sourced from immuneACCESS, this table was stored by TCRdb with only in-frame sequences that have V and J called. A share of the clones is absent; for the studies checked, an unresolved V gene accounts for under half, and the remainder has no known explanation. Recorded for this sample are about 33,000 clones; roughly nine tenths of them occurred a single time. The ten largest clones represent around 2.8% of the sample. The starting material was CD4+ T cells from peripheral blood mononuclear cells, obtained in the third trimester of pregnancy. This TCR was sampled from a female donor in good health, enrolled as a control in a pregnancy study.

The base sequence is TGTGCCACCAGCAGACGAGCGGGAGGGACAGATACGCAGTATTTT. This codes for CATSRRAGGTDTQYF. The V and J genes are TRBV15 and TRBJ2-3; TRBD2 fits 10 bases in the junction. Trimming removed 2 bases from V and 3 bases from J; the gene matches leave 2 bases unexplained. CDR1 LNHNV and CDR2 YYDKDF were looked up in the germline V gene (reference sequence). From cysteine to phenylalanine, the CDR3 is 15 amino acids long. Only the CDR3 portion is preserved as DNA: 45 bases, with reading frame beginning at the first base.